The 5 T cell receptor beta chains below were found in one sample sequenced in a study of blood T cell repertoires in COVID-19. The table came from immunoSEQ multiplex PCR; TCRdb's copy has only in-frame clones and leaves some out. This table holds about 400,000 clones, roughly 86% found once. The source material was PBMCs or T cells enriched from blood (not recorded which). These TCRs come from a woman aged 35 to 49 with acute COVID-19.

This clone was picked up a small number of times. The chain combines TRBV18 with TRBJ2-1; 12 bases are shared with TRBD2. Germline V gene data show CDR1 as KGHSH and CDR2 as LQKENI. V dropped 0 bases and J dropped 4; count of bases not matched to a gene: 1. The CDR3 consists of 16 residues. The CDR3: CASSPPTSGGYNEQFF. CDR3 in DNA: TGTGCCAGCTCACCACCGACTAGCGGGGGTTACAATGAGCAGTTCTTC.

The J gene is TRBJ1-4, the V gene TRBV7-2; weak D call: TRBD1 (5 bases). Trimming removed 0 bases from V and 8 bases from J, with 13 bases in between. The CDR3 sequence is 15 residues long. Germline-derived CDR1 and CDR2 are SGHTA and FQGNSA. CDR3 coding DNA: TGTGCCAGCAGCTTAGCAGGCAGGGTGGAGGAAAAACTGTTTTTT. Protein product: CASSLAGRVEEKLFF. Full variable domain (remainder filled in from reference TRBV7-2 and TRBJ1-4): GAGVSQSPSNKVTEKGKDVELRCDPISGHTALYWYRQSLGQGLEFLIYFQGNSAPDKSGLPSDRFSAERTGGSVSTLTIQRTQQEDSAVYLCASSLAGRVEEKLFFGSGTQLSVL.

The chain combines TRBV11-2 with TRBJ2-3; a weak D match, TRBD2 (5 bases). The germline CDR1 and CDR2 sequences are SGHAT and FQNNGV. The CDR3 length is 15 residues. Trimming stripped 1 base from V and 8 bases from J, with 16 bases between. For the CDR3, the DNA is TGTGCCAGCAGCTTAGGACCGGTCCCAGAGGGTACGCAGTATTTT. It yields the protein CASSLGPVPEGTQYF.

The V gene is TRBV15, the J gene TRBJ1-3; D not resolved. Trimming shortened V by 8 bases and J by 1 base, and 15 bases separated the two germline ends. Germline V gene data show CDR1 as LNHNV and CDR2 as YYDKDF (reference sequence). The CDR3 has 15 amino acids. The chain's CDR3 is CATEDRETSGNTIYF. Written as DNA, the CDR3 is TGTGCCACCGAGGACCGGGAGACTTCTGGAAACACCATATATTTT.

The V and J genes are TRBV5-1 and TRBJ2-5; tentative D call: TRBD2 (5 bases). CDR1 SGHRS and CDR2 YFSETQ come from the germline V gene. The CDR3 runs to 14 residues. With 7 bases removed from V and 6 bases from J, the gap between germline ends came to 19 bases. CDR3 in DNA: TGCGCCAGCGGAATCGTCGGGGAATCTAAGACCCAGTACTTC. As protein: CASGIVGESKTQYF.